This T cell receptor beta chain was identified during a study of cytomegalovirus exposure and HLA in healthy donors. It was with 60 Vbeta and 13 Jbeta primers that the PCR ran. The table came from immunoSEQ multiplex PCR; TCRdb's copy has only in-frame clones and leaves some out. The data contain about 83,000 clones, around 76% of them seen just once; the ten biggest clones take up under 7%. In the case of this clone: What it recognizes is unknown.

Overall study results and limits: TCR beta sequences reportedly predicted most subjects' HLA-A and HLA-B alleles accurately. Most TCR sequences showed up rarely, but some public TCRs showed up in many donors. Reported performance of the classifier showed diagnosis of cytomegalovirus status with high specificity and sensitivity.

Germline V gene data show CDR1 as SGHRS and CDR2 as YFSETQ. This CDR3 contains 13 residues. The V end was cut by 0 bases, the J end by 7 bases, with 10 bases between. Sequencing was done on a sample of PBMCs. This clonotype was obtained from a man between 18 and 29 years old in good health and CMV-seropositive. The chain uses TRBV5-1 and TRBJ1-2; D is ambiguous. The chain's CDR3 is CASSLDWASGYTF. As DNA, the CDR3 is TGCGCCAGCAGCTTGGATTGGGCAAGTGGCTACACCTTC.